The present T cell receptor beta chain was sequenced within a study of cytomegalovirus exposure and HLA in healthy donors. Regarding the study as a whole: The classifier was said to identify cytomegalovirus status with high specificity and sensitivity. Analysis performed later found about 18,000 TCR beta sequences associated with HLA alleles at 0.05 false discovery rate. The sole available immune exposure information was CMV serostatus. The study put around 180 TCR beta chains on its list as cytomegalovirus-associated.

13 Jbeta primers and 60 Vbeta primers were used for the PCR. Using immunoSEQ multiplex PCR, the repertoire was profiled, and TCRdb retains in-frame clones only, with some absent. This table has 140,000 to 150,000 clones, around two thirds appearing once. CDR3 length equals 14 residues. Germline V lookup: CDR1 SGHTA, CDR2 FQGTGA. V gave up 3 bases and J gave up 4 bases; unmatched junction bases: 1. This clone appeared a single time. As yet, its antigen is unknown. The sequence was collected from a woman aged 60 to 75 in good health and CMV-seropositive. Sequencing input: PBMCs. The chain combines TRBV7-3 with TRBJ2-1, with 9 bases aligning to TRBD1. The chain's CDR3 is CASSFGTGYNEQFF. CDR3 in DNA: TGTGCCAGCAGCTTCGGGACAGGGTACAATGAGCAGTTCTTC.